Shown below are 28 T cell receptor beta chains from a single sample sequenced in a study of T-cell memory formation after mild COVID-19. TCRdb re-analysed the 5' RACE reads in MiXCR, keeping a single row per CDR3 protein. The sample carries about 190,000 distinct CDR3 sequences, about 17% recorded once. Sequencing was performed on PBMCs or a T cell subset sorted from them (not recorded which). The origin of the receptors is an adult woman who had mild COVID-19 (a few samples of this study predate the infection). Cell type and time point are not known.

The chain combines TRBV12-3 or TRBV12-4 with TRBJ2-6; D is unresolved. The CDR3 spans 13 residues. Between the trimmed V and J ends, which lost 6 bases and 1 base, there was a span of 4 bases. The DNA of the CDR3 is TGTGCCAGCAGGGGGTCTGGGGCCAACGTCCTGACTTTC. Amino acids: CASRGSGANVLTF.

This chain joins TRBV2 and TRBJ1-1; possibly TRBD1 for D (5 bases). The CDR3 consists of 14 residues. Per germline, CDR1 SNHLY and CDR2 FYNNEI. Trimming removed 4 bases from V and 4 bases from J, with 13 bases in between. CDR3 in amino acids: CASSVAGLSTEAFF. The CDR3 DNA reads as TGTGCCAGCAGTGTAGCAGGGCTTTCCACTGAAGCTTTCTTT. Drawing the rest from reference TRBV2 and TRBJ1-1, the complete variable domain is EPEVTQTPSHQVTQMGQEVILRCVPISNHLYFYWYRQILGQKVEFLVSFYNNEISEKSEIFDDQFSVERPDGSNFTLKIRSTKLEDSAMYFCASSVAGLSTEAFFGQGTRLTVV.

The V and J genes are TRBV25-1 and TRBJ1-4, with D unclear. CDR1 MGHDK and CDR2 SYGVNS come from the germline V gene. This CDR3 comprises 15 residues. V was clipped by 6 bases and J by 3 bases, with 14 bases between them. CDR3 protein: CASSQPAGPNEKLFF. DNA for the CDR3: TGTGCCAGCAGCCAACCGGCAGGCCCTAATGAAAAACTGTTTTTT.

This clonotype came up a few times. This sequence joins TRBV7-3 and TRBJ2-1; D uncertain. The CDR3 is 15 residues long. V was clipped by 5 bases and J by 5 bases, with 16 bases between them. CDR1 is SGHTA, CDR2 FQGTGA, per germline. CDR3 residues: CASSLIGLKNNEQFF. Written as DNA, the CDR3 is TGTGCCAGCAGCCTGATCGGATTAAAGAACAATGAGCAGTTCTTC.

This clonotype was seen many times. The rearrangement links TRBV10-3 to TRBJ2-3; D perhaps matches TRBD2 (6 bases). V was trimmed by 7 bases and J by 2 bases, leaving 13 bases between them. This CDR3 spans 14 amino acids. Germline assignment: CDR1 ENHRY and CDR2 SYGVKD. The CDR3 DNA reads TGTGCCATCACGTCGGGGGAAGTCACAGATACGCAGTATTTT. As protein: CAITSGEVTDTQYF.

V gene TRBV5-6 combines with J gene TRBJ1-2, with D hard to call. V was clipped by 1 base and J by 5 bases, with 12 bases between them. This CDR3 is built from 14 residues. Germline CDR1 reads SGHDT; CDR2 reads YYEEEE. CDR3 DNA: TGTGCCAGCAGCTTGCCCTCCCAGCCTTATGGCTACACCTTC. This gives the protein CASSLPSQPYGYTF.

The table lists this clonotype with many counts. This chain uses TRBV7-2 with TRBJ2-1; D tentatively reads TRBD1 or TRBD2 (6 bases each). Germline assignment: CDR1 SGHTA and CDR2 FQGNSA. The ends were cut back, 5 bases at V and 0 bases at J, with 17 bases in the middle. The CDR3 spans 17 residues. The CDR3 protein is CASSHRGGGFSYNEQFF. The CDR3 region has the DNA TGTGCCAGCAGCCACAGAGGAGGGGGTTTCTCCTACAATGAGCAGTTCTTC.

CDR3 nucleotides: TGTGCCAGCAGCCGATTGACAACTGGCGCAACTAGCGGAGCTTACAATGAGCAGTTCTTC. It is translated as CASSRLTTGATSGAYNEQFF. The V gene is TRBV3-1, the J gene TRBJ2-1; 8 nucleotides line up with TRBD2. Looked up from germline, CDR1 is LGHDT and CDR2 is YNNKEL (reference sequence). CDR3 size: 20 residues. J gave up 4 bases and V 4 bases, and 21 bases lay outside the gene matches.

This clonotype was detected once. V gene TRBV6-5 combines with J gene TRBJ1-2, with 12 bases lining up with TRBD1. The CDR3 extends over 17 amino acids. Germline V lookup: CDR1 MNHEY, CDR2 SVGAGI. J was trimmed by 7 bases and V by 2 bases; bases with no gene match: 11. The DNA of the CDR3 is TGTGCCAGCAGTTACCAAACAAGCTCGGGACAGGGGGCTGGCTACACCTTC. It is translated as CASSYQTSSGQGAGYTF.

The sample holds a few counts of this clonotype. V usage is TRBV6-2 or TRBV6-3 and J usage is TRBJ2-1; 10 nucleotides align to TRBD2. J gave up 5 bases and V 8 bases, and 6 bases lay outside the gene matches. Germline V gene lookup returns CDR1 MNHEY and CDR2 SVGEGT. The CDR3 consists of 14 residues. CDR3 nucleotide sequence: TGTGCCAGCCTGGGACTAGCGTCAAACAATGAGCAGTTCTTC. Translation: CASLGLASNNEQFF.

In nucleotides, the CDR3 is TGTGCCACCAGCAGGTTTAATCAGCCCCAGCATTTT. This codes for CATSRFNQPQHF. This rearrangement joins TRBV15 to TRBJ1-5; D is undetermined. This CDR3 is 12 amino acids long. Germline values: CDR1 LNHNV, CDR2 YYDKDF (reference sequence). Deletions cut 3 bases from V and 4 bases from J, with 4 bases between.

This sequence joins TRBV25-1 and TRBJ1-2; a weak D match, TRBD1 (5 bases). The CDR3 loop spans 15 amino acids. In germline, CDR1 is MGHDK, CDR2 SYGVNS. The V end lost 1 base, the J end lost 0 bases, and 9 bases lay between the germline ends. The DNA of the CDR3 is TGTGCCAGCAGTGAATTCACAGGTTCTAACTATGGCTACACCTTC. Its protein product is CASSEFTGSNYGYTF.

The CDR3 loop reads CASSPDRATYNEQFF. In DNA form, the CDR3 reads TGTGCCAGCAGCCCTGACAGGGCTACCTACAATGAGCAGTTCTTC. The rearrangement uses TRBV6-1 and TRBJ2-1; 7 bases align to TRBD1. The germline V gene has CDR1 MNHNS and CDR2 SASEGT. With V trimmed by 6 bases and J by 2 bases, 7 bases remained unmatched. CDR3 length: 15 amino acids.

This clonotype was found a few times. V is TRBV10-3 and J is TRBJ2-3; TRBD2 aligns across 7 bases. The CDR3 loop spans 16 amino acids. Unmatched junction bases numbered 6, after V lost 1 base and J lost 2 bases. CDR1 ENHRY and CDR2 SYGVKD come from the germline V gene. The CDR3 DNA reads as TGTGCCATCAGTGAGTTTCCTAGCGGAAACACAGATACGCAGTATTTT. Its protein product is CAISEFPSGNTDTQYF.

There are a few counts of this clonotype. The chain combines TRBV7-2 with TRBJ1-2; tentatively, D is TRBD1 (5 bases). This CDR3 is built from 15 residues. Germline loops: CDR1 SGHTA, CDR2 FQGNSA. V dropped 5 bases and J dropped 6 bases, with 19 bases sitting between them. The CDR3 sequence is CASSRRTARGNGYTF. In nucleotides, the CDR3 is TGTGCCAGCAGCCGACGGACCGCCCGGGGCAATGGCTACACCTTC.

The table lists this clonotype with a few counts. J is TRBJ1-5 and V is TRBV20-1; the D is unclear. Deletions cut 3 bases from V and 3 bases from J, with 12 bases between. The CDR3 covers 14 residues. Per germline, CDR1 DFQATT and CDR2 SNEGSKA (reference sequence). The CDR3, as DNA: TGCAGTGCTAGTCGTTCGGATATCAATCAGCCCCAGCATTTT. This sequence encodes CSASRSDINQPQHF.

This clonotype showed up just a few times. This rearrangement joins TRBV12-3 or TRBV12-4 to TRBJ1-2, with D possibly being TRBD1 (6 bases). V shed 4 bases and J shed 8 bases, with 17 bases lying between them. The CDR3 loop spans 14 amino acids. CDR3 protein: CASSSSVGAEGYTF. The CDR3 DNA reads TGTGCCAGCAGTTCCTCAGTGGGGGCAGAGGGCTACACCTTC.

With respect to this clonotype: No conserved phenylalanine or tryptophan ends this CDR3, so it is likely a read error. No DNA is shown, since the ends of the CDR3 on it are uncertain; the CDR3 is the one TCRdb lists. The V and J genes are TRBV7-9 and TRBJ1-2; the DNA was not used to check the table's D call, TRBD1. Per germline, CDR1 SEHNR and CDR2 FQNEAQ (reference sequence). The CDR3 spans 13 residues, counting both ends. This CDR3 is CASSLAQGSPIRI.

The CDR3 protein is CASRLSAYEQFF. The CDR3 DNA reads as TGCGCCAGCAGACTGTCGGCATATGAGCAGTTCTTC. The rearrangement uses TRBV5-1 and TRBJ2-1, with D unclear. CDR3 size: 12 residues. Trimming removed 5 bases from V and 8 bases from J, with 11 bases in between. Germline V lookup: CDR1 SGHRS, CDR2 YFSETQ.

The CDR3 DNA sequence: TGTGCCTGGACGGCACCCTTCTACGAGCAGTACTTC. This codes for CAWTAPFYEQYF. The genes are TRBV30 and TRBJ2-7; no definite D call. This CDR3 region has 12 residues. Trimming took off 4 bases at V and 3 bases at J, with 10 bases between the two ends. CDR1 GTSNPN and CDR2 SVGIG come from the germline V gene (reference sequence).

The chain couples TRBV10-3 to TRBJ2-3, with unresolved D. CDR3 size: 15 residues. V lost 3 bases and J lost 0, with 10 bases in between. Germline loops: CDR1 ENHRY, CDR2 SYGVKD. DNA of the CDR3: TGTGCCATCAGTGATTGGGCGCCCAGCACAGATACGCAGTATTTT. It yields the protein CAISDWAPSTDTQYF.

This clonotype has ten or more counts. The chain carries TRBV24-1 and TRBJ1-2; weak D call: TRBD1 (5 bases). The CDR3 sequence is 15 residues long. Germline V gene data show CDR1 as KGHDR and CDR2 as SFDVKD. Trimming cost V 3 bases and J 4 bases, with 14 bases left between them. The CDR3 is CATSDTVPGFYGYTF. The CDR3, as DNA: TGTGCCACCAGTGATACGGTGCCAGGGTTCTATGGCTACACCTTC.

The chain has TRBV5-1 and TRBJ1-1; 7 nucleotides match TRBD1. The V segment lost 0 bases and the J segment 1 base; nucleotides outside the gene matches: 6. The CDR3 covers 16 residues. Germline CDR1 and CDR2: SGHRS and YFSETQ. The CDR3 spells CASSLGGDSQNTEAFF. In nucleotides, the CDR3 is TGCGCCAGCAGCTTGGGGGGGGACAGCCAGAACACTGAAGCTTTCTTT.

This clonotype was detected only a few times. The rearrangement joins TRBV5-1 to TRBJ2-7; possibly TRBD1 or TRBD2 for D (5 bases each). CDR1 and CDR2 from the germline V gene are SGHRS and YFSETQ. This CDR3 has 14 residues. Trimming pared 7 bases from V and 0 bases from J, leaving 14 bases between. The CDR3 reads CASVRDPHSYEQYF. CDR3 in DNA: TGCGCCAGCGTCCGGGACCCGCACTCCTACGAGCAGTACTTC.

The chain joins TRBV7-8 to TRBJ2-7; maybe TRBD1 (6 bases). V was trimmed by 6 bases and J by 0 bases, leaving 15 bases between them. The CDR3 contains 15 residues. Germline V gene sequence: CDR1 SGHVS, CDR2 FQNEAQ. The CDR3 protein is CASSPDRVHSYEQYF. The CDR3 region has the DNA TGTGCCAGCAGTCCGGACAGAGTCCACTCCTACGAGCAGTACTTC.

This clonotype was seen a single time. The V gene is TRBV5-4, the J gene TRBJ2-3; D possibly corresponds to TRBD1 (6 bases). CDR3 length: 14 amino acids. The germline CDR1 and CDR2 sequences are SGHNT and YYREEE (reference sequence). Trimming took off 0 bases at V and 5 bases at J, with 10 bases between the two ends. The CDR3 loop reads CASSLDPGVDTQYF. CDR3 coding DNA: TGTGCCAGCAGCTTGGACCCAGGGGTAGATACGCAGTATTTT.

This chain joins TRBV12-3 or TRBV12-4 and TRBJ2-5, with 7 bases that match TRBD1. V lost 5 bases, J lost 4 bases, and 4 bases stayed unmatched. There are 13 residues in the CDR3. The CDR3 nucleotides are TGTGCCAGCAGTCGTACAGGGGTAGAGACCCAGTACTTC. Translated: CASSRTGVETQYF.

This clonotype came up a few times. The chain employs TRBV20-1 and TRBJ1-1, with TRBD1 as a possible D gene (6 bases). CDR3 length: 11 residues. Per the germline V gene, CDR1 is DFQATT and CDR2 is SNEGSKA (reference sequence). The CDR3 loop is CSLQRGTEAFF. The CDR3 nucleotides read TGCAGCCTCCAAAGGGGGACTGAAGCTTTCTTT.